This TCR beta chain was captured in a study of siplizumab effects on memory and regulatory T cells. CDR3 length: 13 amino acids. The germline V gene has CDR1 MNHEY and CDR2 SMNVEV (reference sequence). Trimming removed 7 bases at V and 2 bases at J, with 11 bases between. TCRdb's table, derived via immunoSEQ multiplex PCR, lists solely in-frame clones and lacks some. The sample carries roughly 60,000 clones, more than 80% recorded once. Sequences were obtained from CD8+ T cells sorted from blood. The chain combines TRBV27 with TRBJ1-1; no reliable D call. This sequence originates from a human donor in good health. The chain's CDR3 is CASKPQENTEAFF. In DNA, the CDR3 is TGTGCCAGCAAACCCCAGGAAAACACTGAAGCTTTCTTT.